This is a list of T cell receptor beta chains from one sample in a study of CD8 T cells in ankylosing spondylitis. A single record per CDR3 protein comes from TCRdb applying MiXCR to the 5' RACE reads. The table includes about 450,000 distinct CDR3 sequences, roughly a quarter detected once. The sequencing sample was made of blood, either unsorted or a sorted T cell fraction (not recorded which). The receptors derive from a male donor with ankylosing spondylitis. Each CDR3 is given with its conserved first and last residue. The order of the fields is clone size, V gene, D gene, J gene, CDR3 DNA, CDR3 protein. A D gene is named only where the DNA matches it firmly. Expanded clones are given a class, and other clones once, few, many or no size at all.

clone_size: -; v_call: TRBV7-8; d_call: TRBD2; j_call: TRBJ2-2; cdr3_nt: TGTGCCAGCAGCCCCCGTTCTAGCGGAGGCCACACCGGGGAGCTGTTTTTT; cdr3_aa: CASSPRSSGGHTGELFF
clone_size: -; v_call: TRBV12-3/TRBV12-4; d_call: -; j_call: TRBJ2-2; cdr3_nt: TGTGCCAGCAGTTTAGTGTTTTTAGGGGTTAGCGGAGAAGAGGGCACCGGGGAGCTGTTTTTT; cdr3_aa: CASSLVFLGVSGEEGTGELFF
clone_size: few; v_call: TRBV20-1; d_call: -; j_call: TRBJ2-3; cdr3_nt: TGCAGTGCTAGACGCGCCGGTGGGACAGATACGCAGTATTTT; cdr3_aa: CSARRAGGTDTQYF
clone_size: many; v_call: TRBV12-3/TRBV12-4; d_call: -; j_call: TRBJ1-1; cdr3_nt: TGTGCCAGCAGACCTGGGGCAGGCAACCCTGAAGCTTTCTTT; cdr3_aa: CASRPGAGNPEAFF
clone_size: -; v_call: TRBV30; d_call: -; j_call: TRBJ1-2; cdr3_nt: TGTGCCTGGGGCTCCGGGACATCCTCCGGGGCTGGCTACACCTTC; cdr3_aa: CAWGSGTSSGAGYTF
clone_size: few; v_call: TRBV20-1; d_call: -; j_call: TRBJ1-5; cdr3_nt: TGCAGTGCTAGGGTGGGGAACAATCAGCCCCAGCATTTT; cdr3_aa: CSARVGNNQPQHF
clone_size: few; v_call: TRBV5-1; d_call: TRBD1; j_call: TRBJ1-2; cdr3_nt: TGCGCCAGTCAACCGGGACAGGGCGCCTATGGCTACACCTTC; cdr3_aa: CASQPGQGAYGYTF
clone_size: -; v_call: TRBV5-1; d_call: -; j_call: TRBJ2-1; cdr3_nt: TGCGCCAGCAGCCCGGACCCCGACAATGAGCAGTTCTTC; cdr3_aa: CASSPDPDNEQFF
clone_size: few; v_call: TRBV5-1; d_call: -; j_call: TRBJ2-1; cdr3_nt: TGCGCCAGCAGCTACCAGGGGCCCGATTACAATGAGCAGTTCTTC; cdr3_aa: CASSYQGPDYNEQFF
clone_size: few; v_call: TRBV2; d_call: -; j_call: TRBJ1-1; cdr3_nt: TGTGCCAGCAGTGCAGTGATACCAGGGAACACTGAAGCTTTCTTT; cdr3_aa: CASSAVIPGNTEAFF
clone_size: -; v_call: TRBV11-2; d_call: -; j_call: TRBJ2-7; cdr3_nt: TGTGCCAGCAGCCCGTATCTAAGCGAAGCCTCCTACGAGCAGTACTTC; cdr3_aa: CASSPYLSEASYEQYF
clone_size: -; v_call: TRBV19; d_call: -; j_call: TRBJ2-7; cdr3_nt: TGTGCCAGTAGCCTCCGGGACGCCACTGGGGAGCAGTACTTC; cdr3_aa: CASSLRDATGEQYF
clone_size: -; v_call: TRBV7-2; d_call: TRBD2; j_call: TRBJ2-1; cdr3_nt: TGTGCCAGCAGCTCCGGGACTAGGGATGAGCAGTTCTTC; cdr3_aa: CASSSGTRDEQFF
clone_size: few; v_call: TRBV5-1; d_call: TRBD2; j_call: TRBJ2-3; cdr3_nt: TGCGCCAGCAGCTTGAGAGGCGTGCGGGAGGCCCCGAGAAAATACACAGATACGCAGTATTTT; cdr3_aa: CASSLRGVREAPRKYTDTQYF
clone_size: -; v_call: TRBV5-1; d_call: -; j_call: TRBJ2-5; cdr3_nt: TGCGCCAGCAGCTTCGGGAAGTCCAGGGAGACCCAGTACTTC; cdr3_aa: CASSFGKSRETQYF
clone_size: -; v_call: TRBV18; d_call: -; j_call: TRBJ1-5; cdr3_nt: TGTGCCAGCTCACCGGGCGTAGGGAGCAATCAGCCCCAGCATTTT; cdr3_aa: CASSPGVGSNQPQHF
clone_size: -; v_call: TRBV29-1; d_call: -; j_call: TRBJ1-2; cdr3_nt: TGCAGCGTTGAGGGCGCCAGCTATGGCTACACCTTC; cdr3_aa: CSVEGASYGYTF
clone_size: -; v_call: TRBV20-1; d_call: -; j_call: TRBJ1-3; cdr3_nt: TGCAGTGCTAGAGATATGGGCTCTGGAAACACCATATATTTT; cdr3_aa: CSARDMGSGNTIYF
clone_size: -; v_call: TRBV20-1; d_call: TRBD1; j_call: TRBJ1-2; cdr3_nt: TGCAGTGCCCCGGACAGGCCTAACTATGGCTACACCTTC; cdr3_aa: CSAPDRPNYGYTF
clone_size: few; v_call: TRBV20-1; d_call: TRBD1; j_call: TRBJ1-3; cdr3_nt: TGCAGTGCTTGGGACAGGAACTCTGGAAACACCATATATTTT; cdr3_aa: CSAWDRNSGNTIYF
clone_size: -; v_call: TRBV10-2; d_call: TRBD1; j_call: TRBJ1-2; cdr3_nt: TGCGCCAGCAGTCCGGGACAGGCTCCCTATGGCTACACCTTC; cdr3_aa: CASSPGQAPYGYTF
clone_size: -; v_call: TRBV20-1; d_call: -; j_call: TRBJ2-7; cdr3_nt: TGCAGTGCTCCGACGGTGCGGACTGCCTCCTACGAGCAGTACTTC; cdr3_aa: CSAPTVRTASYEQYF
clone_size: -; v_call: TRBV6-2/TRBV6-3; d_call: -; j_call: TRBJ2-2; cdr3_nt: TGTGCCAGCGCTCGGACAGCGAACACCGGGGAGCTGTTTTTT; cdr3_aa: CASARTANTGELFF
clone_size: -; v_call: TRBV5-1; d_call: -; j_call: TRBJ1-6; cdr3_nt: TGCGCCAGCAGCTTGGAGGAACAGGCGGTTAGGCCCCTCCACTTT; cdr3_aa: CASSLEEQAVRPLHF
clone_size: few; v_call: TRBV5-1; d_call: -; j_call: TRBJ1-5; cdr3_nt: TGCGCCAGCAGCCCCCGGGATGGGAGCGGCAATCAGCCCCAGCATTTT; cdr3_aa: CASSPRDGSGNQPQHF
clone_size: few; v_call: TRBV14; d_call: TRBD1; j_call: TRBJ1-2; cdr3_nt: TGTGCCAGCAATCGACAGGGCCGAGCGGACGGCTACACCTTC; cdr3_aa: CASNRQGRADGYTF
clone_size: -; v_call: TRBV6-1; d_call: -; j_call: TRBJ1-5; cdr3_nt: TGTGCCAGCAGGCGACAGAATAGCAATCAGCCCCAGCATTTT; cdr3_aa: CASRRQNSNQPQHF
clone_size: -; v_call: TRBV6-2/TRBV6-3; d_call: -; j_call: TRBJ2-1; cdr3_nt: TGTGCCAGCAACGATCTGGGGGGAGACTACAATGAGCAGTTCTTC; cdr3_aa: CASNDLGGDYNEQFF
clone_size: few; v_call: TRBV7-9; d_call: -; j_call: TRBJ1-2; cdr3_nt: TGTGCCAGCAGCTTAGACCCTCTTAGGGGCCGTGGCTACACCTTC; cdr3_aa: CASSLDPLRGRGYTF
clone_size: -; v_call: TRBV4-1; d_call: -; j_call: TRBJ1-1; cdr3_nt: TGCGCCAGCAGCCAAGATAGGAGTAACACTGAAGCTTTCTTT; cdr3_aa: CASSQDRSNTEAFF
clone_size: few; v_call: TRBV5-1; d_call: -; j_call: TRBJ1-4; cdr3_nt: TGCGCCAGCAGCTTACAGGGCAGCAGTGAAAAACTGTTTTTT; cdr3_aa: CASSLQGSSEKLFF
clone_size: few; v_call: TRBV7-2; d_call: -; j_call: TRBJ1-2; cdr3_nt: TGTGCCAGCAGCTGGGGTCGGAGGGCCATTAACTATGGCAACACCTTC; cdr3_aa: CASSWGRRAINYGNTF
clone_size: -; v_call: TRBV5-1; d_call: TRBD2; j_call: TRBJ2-1; cdr3_nt: TGCGCCAGCAGCTTGGATCGGTCTAGCGGGAGCAATGAGCAGTTCTTC; cdr3_aa: CASSLDRSSGSNEQFF
clone_size: few; v_call: TRBV2; d_call: TRBD1; j_call: TRBJ1-6; cdr3_nt: TGTGCCAGCAGTGTAGCCCGGGACAGAGCTAATTCACCCCTCCACTTT; cdr3_aa: CASSVARDRANSPLHF
clone_size: many; v_call: TRBV7-9; d_call: TRBD1; j_call: TRBJ1-1; cdr3_nt: TGTGCCAGCAGCTCCTACAGGGGGGGGAACACTGAAGCTTTCTTT; cdr3_aa: CASSSYRGGNTEAFF
clone_size: few; v_call: TRBV20-1; d_call: -; j_call: TRBJ1-2; cdr3_nt: TGCAGTGCTAGGTCGGACACGAACTATGGCTACACCTTC; cdr3_aa: CSARSDTNYGYTF
clone_size: -; v_call: TRBV11-2; d_call: TRBD2; j_call: TRBJ2-2; cdr3_nt: TGTGCCAGCAGCTTAGATAGCGGGAGCTCGAACACCGGGGAGCTGTTTTTT; cdr3_aa: CASSLDSGSSNTGELFF
clone_size: few; v_call: TRBV3-1; d_call: TRBD1; j_call: TRBJ1-4; cdr3_nt: TGTGCCAGCAGAGGACAGGGGGCGTTTGAAAAACTGTTTTTT; cdr3_aa: CASRGQGAFEKLFF
clone_size: -; v_call: TRBV7-2; d_call: -; j_call: TRBJ1-2; cdr3_nt: TGTGCCAGCAGCTTAAGGGGCCCGGATGGGGGCTACACCTTC; cdr3_aa: CASSLRGPDGGYTF
clone_size: few; v_call: TRBV12-3/TRBV12-4; d_call: TRBD2; j_call: TRBJ2-7; cdr3_nt: TGTGCCAGCAGTCCTATGACTAGCGCGCCCTACGAGCAGTACTTC; cdr3_aa: CASSPMTSAPYEQYF
clone_size: -; v_call: TRBV5-6; d_call: -; j_call: TRBJ1-2; cdr3_nt: TGTGCCAGCAGCTTGTCGAACGGAGGGGGCTACACCTTC; cdr3_aa: CASSLSNGGGYTF